This T cell receptor (beta chain) comes out of a study of cytomegalovirus exposure and HLA in healthy donors. To note about this clone: The antigen is undetermined.

General observations from the study: Differences between HLA loci emerged in a later analysis of TCR association rates, with DRB1 most and HLA-C fewest. In a later analysis, V- and J-gene trimming of beta chains associated with a DCLRE1C missense variant, replicated independently. According to an earlier analysis, most TCR beta V segments yielded productive rearrangements about 87% or about 30% of the time. Specific recognition of CMV antigens was confirmed in vitro for a few chains (all CMV-associated).

Germline loops: CDR1 LGHNA, CDR2 YNFKEQ. CDR3 length: 18 amino acids. Trimming removed 2 bases at V and 0 bases at J, with 19 bases between. The PCR was carried out with 60 Vbeta primers and 13 Jbeta primers. Using immunoSEQ multiplex PCR, the repertoire was profiled, and TCRdb retains in-frame clones only, with some absent. In the table there are 150,000 or so clones, 74% of which are singletons. The chain links TRBV4-2 to TRBJ1-2, with D tentatively TRBD1 (5 bases). Sequencing was done on a sample of PBMCs. The TCR was taken from a man aged 25-40 years in good health and CMV-seronegative. For the CDR3, the DNA is TGTGCCAGCAGCCAATCAGAGACAGATCCACTTGCTAACTATGGCTACACCTTC. Protein product: CASSQSETDPLANYGYTF.